The rows below give T cell receptor beta chains drawn from one sample of a study of technical replicates of blood from a handful of donors. Data came from immunoSEQ multiplex PCR; TCRdb stores just in-frame clones and leaves some out. The repertoire consists of roughly 60,000 clones, with roughly 89% occurring once and the leading ten covering roughly 4.9%. Sequenced: PBMCs. These receptors all stem from a human donor in good health. Some clones in this sample may be carry-over from other donors' samples. CDR3s include the opening cysteine and the closing phenylalanine or tryptophan. The D gene is left open where the match is weak. Clone size is not always given. Where it is, it says once, few, many or a class for expanded clones.

length,J,V,D,size,CDR3,DNA
19,TRBJ2-1,TRBV4-1,TRBD2,few,CASSQYPGLAGDSYNEQFF,TGCGCCAGCAGCCAATACCCGGGACTAGCGGGGGACTCCTACAATGAGCAGTTCTTC
14,TRBJ2-3,TRBV5-1,TRBD2,NA,CASSIGGASDTQYF,TGCGCCAGCAGCATCGGGGGGGCCTCGGATACGCAGTATTTT
15,TRBJ1-6,TRBV7-2,NA,once,CASRADGGGNSPLHF,TGTGCCAGCAGGGCGGACGGGGGAGGGAATTCACCCCTCCACTTT
15,TRBJ1-1,TRBV2,NA,NA,CASSVTEEMNTEAFF,TGTGCCAGCAGTGTGACAGAAGAAATGAACACTGAAGCTTTCTTT
19,TRBJ2-7,TRBV11-1,TRBD1,once,CASSSTPGQGTFRVYEQYF,TGTGCCAGCAGCAGCACCCCGGGACAGGGGACGTTTAGAGTCTACGAGCAGTACTTC
15,TRBJ2-5,TRBV4-2,TRBD1,NA,CASSPNRGQGETQYF,TGTGCCAGCAGCCCAAACAGGGGGCAGGGAGAGACCCAGTACTTC
13,TRBJ1-1,TRBV5-8,NA,few,CASSLIAGTEAFF,TGTGCCAGCAGCTTAATTGCAGGGACTGAAGCTTTCTTT
18,TRBJ2-2,TRBV7-2,TRBD2,NA,CASSPSLLAGGPGGELFF,TGTGCCAGCAGCCCAAGCTTATTAGCGGGAGGGCCGGGCGGGGAGCTGTTTTTT
15,TRBJ1-2,TRBV4-3,TRBD1,NA,CASSWGTDFNYGYTF,TGCGCCAGCAGCTGGGGGACAGACTTTAACTATGGCTACACCTTC
13,TRBJ1-2,TRBV5-6,NA,once,CASSPGFNYGYTF,TGTGCCAGCAGCCCAGGATTCAACTATGGCTACACCTTC
15,TRBJ1-4,TRBV5-1,TRBD1,NA,CASSSGQPTNEKLFF,TGCGCCAGCAGCTCGGGACAGCCAACTAATGAAAAACTGTTTTTT
13,TRBJ1-1,TRBV2,NA,NA,CASSGLFLQEAFF,TGTGCCAGCAGTGGTCTGTTTTTACAGGAAGCTTTCTTT
16,TRBJ2-5,TRBV9,TRBD2,once,CASSQRTSGFQETQYF,TGTGCCAGCAGCCAGAGGACTAGCGGGTTCCAAGAGACCCAGTACTTC
11,TRBJ1-1,TRBV7-2,NA,medium-sized,CASSLHTEAFF,TGTGCCAGCAGCCTTCACACTGAAGCTTTCTTT
14,TRBJ1-2,TRBV29-1,NA,NA,CSTQQGLEDNGYTF,TGCAGCACCCAACAGGGCTTGGAAGATAATGGCTACACCTTC
12,TRBJ2-7,TRBV5-4,NA,NA,CASSSNEHEQYF,TGTGCCAGCAGCTCCAACGAGCACGAGCAGTACTTC
13,TRBJ2-3,TRBV7-7,NA,few,CASSLDRGDTQYF,TGTGCCAGCAGCTTAGATCGGGGAGATACGCAGTATTTT
13,TRBJ1-1,TRBV30,NA,NA,CAWSVRGDTEAFF,TGTGCCTGGAGTGTACGCGGAGACACTGAAGCTTTCTTT
19,TRBJ2-2,TRBV4-3,TRBD1,NA,CASSQVGTGAPPNTGELFF,TGCGCCAGCAGCCAAGTAGGGACAGGCGCGCCCCCGAACACCGGGGAGCTGTTTTTT
13,TRBJ1-1,TRBV6-5,TRBD1,NA,CASTRQGWAEAFF,TGTGCCAGCACTCGACAGGGGTGGGCTGAAGCTTTCTTT
14,TRBJ2-7,TRBV10-3,TRBD1,NA,CAISGTGGGNEQYF,TGTGCCATCAGTGGGACAGGGGGTGGGAACGAGCAGTACTTC
18,TRBJ1-6,TRBV13,NA,NA,CASSFRRGGRAYNSPLHF,TGTGCCAGCAGCTTCCGTCGGGGGGGGCGCGCCTATAATTCACCCCTCCACTTT
15,TRBJ2-3,TRBV7-9,TRBD2,NA,CASRSSGSMTDTQYF,TGTGCCAGCAGATCTAGCGGGAGTATGACAGATACGCAGTATTTT
16,TRBJ1-2,TRBV6-1,NA,NA,CASSEEWTVLNYGYTF,TGTGCCAGCAGTGAAGAGTGGACAGTCCTGAACTATGGCTACACCTTC
12,TRBJ1-5,TRBV29-1,NA,NA,CSLPQGPQPQHF,TGCAGTCTACCGCAGGGCCCCCAGCCCCAGCATTTT
11,TRBJ2-5,TRBV2,NA,NA,CASSVSGTQYF,TGTGCCAGCAGTGTGTCGGGGACCCAGTACTTC
16,TRBJ1-4,TRBV30,NA,NA,CAWSVGQGTTNEKLFF,TGTGCCTGGAGTGTAGGGCAGGGGACAACTAATGAAAAACTGTTTTTT
16,TRBJ2-1,TRBV6-5,TRBD2,once,CASSYSPGLVTNEQFF,TGTGCCAGCAGTTACTCTCCCGGACTAGTGACGAATGAGCAGTTCTTC
14,TRBJ1-1,TRBV6-5,NA,few,CASSYYRTNTEAFF,TGTGCCAGCAGTTACTACAGGACGAACACTGAAGCTTTCTTT
14,TRBJ1-3,TRBV6-5,TRBD1,NA,CASTQGAFGNTIYF,TGTGCCAGCACCCAGGGGGCCTTTGGAAACACCATATATTTT
15,TRBJ2-5,TRBV4-2,TRBD2,NA,CASSQGAAGGETQYF,TGTGCCAGCAGCCAAGGAGCAGCGGGAGGAGAGACCCAGTACTTC